The present TCR beta chain was sequenced within a study of CD8 T cells in ankylosing spondylitis. General study results and limits: Matched ankylosing spondylitis synovial fluid reportedly contained a significantly enriched population of disease-linked clones. Ankylosing spondylitis blood appeared to be characterized by a TCR beta motif of fewer than ten highly homologous variants. A subset of motif variants has previously been described in the synovial fluid and blood of reactive arthritis.

In TCRdb, the 5' RACE reads were re-called with MiXCR into one record per CDR3 protein. In the table there are about 800,000 distinct CDR3 sequences, 12% of which are singletons. In germline, CDR1 is SQVTM, CDR2 ANQGSEA. V was clipped by 2 bases and J by 3 bases; unmatched bases: 1. This CDR3 contains 14 residues. This clonotype has at least ten counts. Antigen specificity is unknown. The clonotype originates from a male donor with ankylosing spondylitis. V usage is TRBV29-1 and J usage is TRBJ2-7; 13 bases are shared with TRBD2. Sequencing used blood, either unsorted or a sorted T cell fraction (not recorded which). CDR3 bases: TGCAGCGTTGAAAGACTAGCGGGAGGCTACGAGCAGTACTTC. Its protein is CSVERLAGGYEQYF.